A single sample is the source of the 20 T cell receptor beta chains below, sequenced in a study of blood T cell repertoires in COVID-19. Only in-frame clones appear in the TCRdb table, and some are missing; sequencing was by immunoSEQ multiplex PCR. The sample lists a few hundred thousand clones, roughly 86% seen once, with under 13% in the top ten. Sequencing was performed on PBMCs or T cells enriched from blood (not recorded which). The origin of the receptors is a man aged 18 to 29 with acute COVID-19.

The V and J genes are TRBV25-1 and TRBJ2-7; 8 nucleotides match TRBD1. V gave up 4 bases and J gave up 1 base; unmatched junction bases: 0. The CDR3 is 13 residues long. CDR1 MGHDK and CDR2 SYGVNS come from the germline V gene. The CDR3 region has the DNA TGTGCCAGCAGTGGGGACAGGTCCTACGAGCAGTACTTC. Translation gives CASSGDRSYEQYF.

This clone turned up a few times. The gene calls are TRBV4-1 and TRBJ1-1; D ambiguous. The CDR3 has 15 residues. The V and J ends lost 0 bases and 1 base respectively, with 9 bases between them. The germline V gene has CDR1 MGHRA and CDR2 YSYEKL. CDR3 DNA sequence: TGCGCCAGCAGCCAAGATGCACTCTCGAACACTGAAGCTTTCTTT. Protein product: CASSQDALSNTEAFF.

This rearrangement joins TRBV28 to TRBJ2-7; no firm D call. Germline values: CDR1 MDHEN, CDR2 SYDVKM. The ends were cut back, 5 bases at V and 4 bases at J, with 9 bases in the middle. This CDR3 has 12 amino acids. This CDR3 is CASSPGPYEQYF. The DNA of the CDR3 is TGTGCCAGCAGTCCGGGTCCTTACGAGCAGTACTTC.

The chain has TRBV7-2 and TRBJ2-4; 14 nucleotides line up with TRBD2. Germline CDR1 SGHTA, CDR2 FQGNSA. V trimming: 5 bases; J trimming: 9 bases; junction bases outside the gene matches: 6. The CDR3 is 15 amino acids. DNA of the CDR3: TGTGCCAGCAGCCCGGGACTAGCGGGAGACGGCATTCAGTACTTC. It translates to CASSPGLAGDGIQYF.

The chain recombines TRBV19 with TRBJ1-5; D may be TRBD1 (5 bases). V was pared by 6 bases and J by 11 bases, with 23 bases between. The length of the CDR3 is 15 residues. The germline V gene has CDR1 LNHDA and CDR2 SQIVND (reference sequence). The CDR3 sequence: CASRYRAGPRLSQHF. CDR3 bases: TGTGCCAGTAGGTATCGGGCAGGGCCAAGACTTTCCCAGCATTTT. The full variable domain, in which reference TRBV19 and TRBJ1-5 provide the parts outside the CDR3, is DGGITQSPKYLFRKEGQNVTLSCEQNLNHDAMYWYRQDPGQGLRLIYYSQIVNDFQKGDIAEGYSVSREKKESFPLTVTSAQKNPTAFYLCASRYRAGPRLSQHFGDGTRLSIL.

J is TRBJ1-1 and V is TRBV2, with a tentative D call TRBD1 (6 bases). Trimming left V 6 bases short and J 1 base short, with 9 bases between. Germline lookup yields CDR1 SNHLY and CDR2 FYNNEI. The CDR3 totals 13 residues. Here the CDR3 reads CASSGTPNTEAFF. CDR3 DNA: TGTGCCAGCAGCGGGACACCGAACACTGAAGCTTTCTTT.

The count of this clone is one. J is TRBJ1-3 and V is TRBV30; D is uncertain. V shed 0 bases and J shed 0 bases, with 12 bases lying between them. This CDR3 is 16 amino acids long. CDR1 and CDR2 (germline): GTSNPN, SVGIG (reference sequence). The DNA of the CDR3 is TGTGCCTGGAGTGTAGCCCTGGTAAACTCTGGAAACACCATATATTTT. As protein: CAWSVALVNSGNTIYF. Using reference TRBV30 and TRBJ1-3 for the parts outside the CDR3, the full variable domain is SQTIHQWPATLVQPVGSPLSLECTVEGTSNPNLYWYRQAAGRGLQLLFYSVGIGQISSEVPQNLSASRPQDRQFILSSKKLLLSDSGFYLCAWSVALVNSGNTIYFGEGSWLTVV.

The chain joins TRBV11-3 to TRBJ2-5; D perhaps matches TRBD2 (5 bases). The CDR3 is made up of 16 amino acids. In germline, CDR1 is SGHNT, CDR2 YENEEA. The V gene lost 1 base and the J gene lost 5 bases, with 17 bases spanning the gap. The DNA for the CDR3 is TGTGCCAGCAGCTTAGGCCGCTCACTAGTCGGGGAGACCCAGTACTTC. Its protein product is CASSLGRSLVGETQYF. The complete variable domain, with remaining parts taken from reference TRBV11-3 and TRBJ2-5, reads EAGVVQSPRYKIIEKKQPVAFWCNPISGHNTLYWYLQNLGQGPELLIRYENEEAVDDSQLPKDRFSAERLKGVDSTLKIQPAELGDSAVYLCASSLGRSLVGETQYFGPGTRLLVL.

This sequence joins TRBV5-1 and TRBJ2-1; possibly TRBD1 for D (5 bases). Between the trimmed V and J ends, which lost 7 bases and 0 bases, there was a span of 17 bases. The germline gives CDR1 SGHRS, CDR2 YFSETQ. This CDR3 has 16 residues. CDR3: CASHSRAKVSYNEQFF. The CDR3 DNA reads TGCGCCAGCCATTCCAGGGCCAAAGTCTCCTACAATGAGCAGTTCTTC.

This sequence joins TRBV24-1 and TRBJ1-4; TRBD1 is a possible D gene (5 bases). With 2 bases removed from V and 8 bases from J, the gap between germline ends came to 20 bases. The CDR3 runs to 17 residues. CDR1 is KGHDR, CDR2 SFDVKD, per germline. The CDR3 DNA reads TGTGCCACCAGTGATTCCAGGGTAGAGCTAACGAGGGAAAAACTGTTTTTT. It specifies CATSDSRVELTREKLFF.

In its sample, this clone was seen a few times. The chain employs TRBV5-1 and TRBJ1-5; TRBD1 agrees at 9 bases. Germline trimming cut 0 bases from V and 4 bases from J; bases unmatched to any gene: 2. The germline V gene has CDR1 SGHRS and CDR2 YFSETQ. The CDR3 length is 15 residues. The CDR3 DNA reads as TGCGCCAGCAGCTTGGGGGACAGGGTGAATCAGCCCCAGCATTTT. Translated: CASSLGDRVNQPQHF.

The J gene is TRBJ1-2, the V gene TRBV4-1, with D maybe TRBD1 (5 bases). The CDR3 covers 15 residues. Germline V gene sequence: CDR1 MGHRA, CDR2 YSYEKL. V gave up 5 bases and J gave up 5 bases, with 18 bases separating them. The CDR3 DNA follows: TGCGCCAGCAGCACCCCCGAGACAGAGATTTATGGCTACACCTTC. This encodes CASSTPETEIYGYTF.

The genes are TRBV21-1 and TRBJ1-2; the table's D gene call, TRBD1, was not cross checked with the DNA. TRBV21-1 is annotated as a pseudogene. There are 15 residues in the CDR3. The CDR3 sequence is CASSNHRGPGYGYTF. The DNA of the CDR3 is TGTGCCAGCAGCAATCACAGGGGGCCAGGCTATGGCTACACCTTC.

The chain links TRBV11-1 to TRBJ2-5; D is possibly TRBD2 (6 bases). CDR1 and CDR2 from the germline V gene are SGHAT and FQDESV (reference sequence). The CDR3 has 15 residues. Trimming stripped 0 bases from V and 5 bases from J, with 13 bases between. The CDR3 DNA reads TGTGCCAGCAGCTTAGCAGGAGGGCGCAGGGAGACCCAGTACTTC. Its protein is CASSLAGGRRETQYF.

The chain carries TRBV5-4 and TRBJ2-5; no firm D call. This CDR3 is built from 13 residues. Germline CDR1 SGHNT, CDR2 YYREEE (reference sequence). The V end lost 0 bases, the J end lost 4 bases, and 7 bases lay between the germline ends. CDR3 sequence: CASSLVPIETQYF. The CDR3 coding sequence is TGTGCCAGCAGCTTGGTTCCAATAGAGACCCAGTACTTC.

The J gene is TRBJ1-1, the V gene TRBV28; 7 nucleotides agree with TRBD1. The ends lost 2 bases at V and 4 bases at J; junction bases unmatched: 10. CDR3 length: 16 residues. Germline CDR1 reads MDHEN; CDR2 reads SYDVKM. CDR3 region: CASSLDSVRGSTEAFF. Here the CDR3 DNA reads TGTGCCAGCAGTTTAGACTCGGTCAGGGGGAGCACTGAAGCTTTCTTT.

The CDR3 here is CASSYTGTLSYEQYF. CDR3 in DNA: TGTGCCAGCAGTTACACCGGGACTCTTTCCTACGAGCAGTACTTC. The rearrangement uses TRBV27 and TRBJ2-7, with a tentative D call TRBD2 (6 bases). Germline CDR1 and CDR2: MNHEY and SMNVEV (reference sequence). V was cut by 4 bases and J by 1 base, with 14 bases left in between. This CDR3 has 15 amino acids.

This clone was seen a few times. V and J are TRBV28 and TRBJ2-7; possibly TRBD1 for D (6 bases). The CDR3 is 14 residues long. The germline CDR1 and CDR2 sequences are MDHEN and SYDVKM. Trimming cost V 3 bases and J 2 bases, with 11 bases left between them. The CDR3 coding sequence is TGTGCCAGCAGTTTTCAGGGACACCCCTACGAGCAGTACTTC. Translation: CASSFQGHPYEQYF.

The V and J genes are TRBV5-4 and TRBJ2-3; D not resolved. The V end lost 2 bases, the J end lost 0 bases, and 13 bases lay between the germline ends. CDR3 length equals 16 residues. The V gene's germline CDR1 is SGHNT and CDR2 YYREEE (reference sequence). The CDR3 DNA sequence: TGTGCCAGCAGCTTCCCTGACCTGACTAGCACAGATACGCAGTATTTT. It codes for CASSFPDLTSTDTQYF.

This clone was detected once. This sequence joins TRBV5-1 and TRBJ2-1, with 8 bases matching TRBD2. The CDR3 is 14 residues long. J gave up 9 bases and V 0 bases, and 5 bases lay outside the gene matches. Looked up from germline, CDR1 is SGHRS and CDR2 is YFSETQ. The CDR3 nucleotides are TGCGCCAGCAGCTTGGCAGGACTAGCTGCTGAGCAGTTCTTC. Translated: CASSLAGLAAEQFF.